This TCR beta chain was observed in a study of shared clonotypes between healthy human individuals. The method was immunoSEQ multiplex PCR; TCRdb's version includes in-frame clones alone and lacks a portion of them. Found here are roughly 810,000 clones, approximately 97% of them singletons; the top ten hold 0.2% to 0.25%. Trimming removed 2 bases from V and 5 bases from J; junction bases left unmatched: 14. The CDR3 is made up of 17 amino acids. Per the germline V gene, CDR1 is SGHTA and CDR2 is FQGNSA. Terminally differentiated effector memory CD45RA+ cells were excluded from the naive CD8 cells, which were CD45RO-negative and positively selected for CCR7.

This TCR came from a man aged 25-45 years in good health. The J gene is TRBJ2-7, the V gene TRBV7-2; 8 nucleotides match TRBD2. Sequencing input: naive CD8+ T cells sorted from blood. CDR3 loop: CASSLHFGGLEIHEQYF. CDR3 bases: TGTGCCAGCAGCTTACACTTCGGGGGACTAGAGATCCACGAGCAGTACTTC.